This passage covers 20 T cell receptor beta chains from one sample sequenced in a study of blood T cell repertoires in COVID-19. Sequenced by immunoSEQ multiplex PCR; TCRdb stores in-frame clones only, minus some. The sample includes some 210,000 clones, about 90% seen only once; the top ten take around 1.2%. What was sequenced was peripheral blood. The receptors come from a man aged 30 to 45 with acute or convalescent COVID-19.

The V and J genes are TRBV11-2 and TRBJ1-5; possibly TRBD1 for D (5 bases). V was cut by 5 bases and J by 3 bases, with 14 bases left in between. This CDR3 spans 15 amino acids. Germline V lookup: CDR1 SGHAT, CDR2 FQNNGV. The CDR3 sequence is CASSPTGTHNQPQHF. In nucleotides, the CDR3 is TGTGCCAGCAGCCCGACGGGGACTCACAATCAGCCCCAGCATTTT.

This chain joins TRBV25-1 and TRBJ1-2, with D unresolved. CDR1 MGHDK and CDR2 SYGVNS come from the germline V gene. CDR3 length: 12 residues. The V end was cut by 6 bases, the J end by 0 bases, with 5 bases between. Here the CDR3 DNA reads TGTGCCAGCAGCTTAACTAACTATGGCTACACCTTC. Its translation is CASSLTNYGYTF.

CDR3 region: CASSRGPSYEQYF. The CDR3 region has the DNA TGTGCCAGCAGCCGAGGGCCTTCCTACGAGCAGTACTTC. The chain carries TRBV16 and TRBJ2-7; D is perhaps TRBD2 (5 bases). This CDR3 region has 13 residues. CDR1 KGHSY and CDR2 FQNENV come from the germline V gene. V shed 4 bases and J shed 1 base, with 8 bases lying between them.

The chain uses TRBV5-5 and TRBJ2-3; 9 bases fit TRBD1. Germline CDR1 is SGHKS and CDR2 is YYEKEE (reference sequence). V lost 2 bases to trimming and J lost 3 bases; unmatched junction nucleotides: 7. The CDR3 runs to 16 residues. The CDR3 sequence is CASSLQGAGGTDTQYF. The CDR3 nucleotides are TGTGCCAGCAGCTTACAGGGGGCAGGGGGAACAGATACGCAGTATTTT.

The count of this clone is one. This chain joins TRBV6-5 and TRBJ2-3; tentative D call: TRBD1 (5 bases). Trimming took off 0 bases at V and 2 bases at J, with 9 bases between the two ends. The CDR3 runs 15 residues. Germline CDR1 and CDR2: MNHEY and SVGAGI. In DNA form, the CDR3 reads TGTGCCAGCAGTTACTCGGCAGGGATCACAGATACGCAGTATTTT. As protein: CASSYSAGITDTQYF.

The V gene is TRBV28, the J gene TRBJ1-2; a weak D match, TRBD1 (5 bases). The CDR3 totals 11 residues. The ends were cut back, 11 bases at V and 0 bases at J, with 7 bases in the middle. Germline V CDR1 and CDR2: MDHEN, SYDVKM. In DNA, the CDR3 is TGTGCCGGAGGGGCTAACTATGGCTACACCTTC. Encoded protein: CAGGANYGYTF.

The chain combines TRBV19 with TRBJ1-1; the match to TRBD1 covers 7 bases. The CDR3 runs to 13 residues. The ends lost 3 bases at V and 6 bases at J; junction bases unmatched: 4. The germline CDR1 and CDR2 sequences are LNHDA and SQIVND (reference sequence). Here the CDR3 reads CASSIRTGAEAFF. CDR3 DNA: TGTGCCAGTAGTATCCGCACAGGGGCTGAAGCTTTCTTT. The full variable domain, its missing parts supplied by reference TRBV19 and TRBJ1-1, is DGGITQSPKYLFRKEGQNVTLSCEQNLNHDAMYWYRQDPGQGLRLIYYSQIVNDFQKGDIAEGYSVSREKKESFPLTVTSAQKNPTAFYLCASSIRTGAEAFFGQGTRLTVV.

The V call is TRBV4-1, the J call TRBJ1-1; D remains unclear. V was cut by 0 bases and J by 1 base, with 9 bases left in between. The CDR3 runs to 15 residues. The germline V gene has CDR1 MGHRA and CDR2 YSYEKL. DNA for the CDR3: TGCGCCAGCAGCCAAGAAATTCTAAGGAACACTGAAGCTTTCTTT. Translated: CASSQEILRNTEAFF.

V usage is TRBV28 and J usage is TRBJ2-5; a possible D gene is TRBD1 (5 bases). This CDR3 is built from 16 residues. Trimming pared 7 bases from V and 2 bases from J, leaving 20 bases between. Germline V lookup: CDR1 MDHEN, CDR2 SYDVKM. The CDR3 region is CASTSADSYYQETQYF. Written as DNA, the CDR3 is TGTGCCAGCACCTCGGCCGACAGCTATTATCAAGAGACCCAGTACTTC. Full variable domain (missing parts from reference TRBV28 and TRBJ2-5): DVKVTQSSRYLVKRTGEKVFLECVQDMDHENMFWYRQDPGLGLRLIYFSYDVKMKEKGDIPEGYSVSREKKERFSLILESASTNQTSMYLCASTSADSYYQETQYFGPGTRLLVL.

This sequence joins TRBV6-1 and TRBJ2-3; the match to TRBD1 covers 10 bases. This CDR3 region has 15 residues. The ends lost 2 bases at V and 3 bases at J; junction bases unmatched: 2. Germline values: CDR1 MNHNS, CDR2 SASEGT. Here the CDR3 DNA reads TGTGCCAGCAGTGAACGGACAGGGGGTACAGATACGCAGTATTTT. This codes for CASSERTGGTDTQYF.

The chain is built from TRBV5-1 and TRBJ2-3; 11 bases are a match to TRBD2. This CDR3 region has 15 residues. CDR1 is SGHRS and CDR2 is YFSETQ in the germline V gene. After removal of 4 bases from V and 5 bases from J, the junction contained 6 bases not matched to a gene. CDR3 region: CASSAGTSGGDTQYF. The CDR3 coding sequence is TGCGCCAGCAGCGCCGGGACTAGCGGCGGAGATACGCAGTATTTT.

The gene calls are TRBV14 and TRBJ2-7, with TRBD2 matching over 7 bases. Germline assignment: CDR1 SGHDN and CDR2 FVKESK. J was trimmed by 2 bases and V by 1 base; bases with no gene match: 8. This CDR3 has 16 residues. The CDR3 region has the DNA TGTGCCAGCAGCCAAGTGAGATTCGGGAGGCCCTACGAGCAGTACTTC. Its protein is CASSQVRFGRPYEQYF.

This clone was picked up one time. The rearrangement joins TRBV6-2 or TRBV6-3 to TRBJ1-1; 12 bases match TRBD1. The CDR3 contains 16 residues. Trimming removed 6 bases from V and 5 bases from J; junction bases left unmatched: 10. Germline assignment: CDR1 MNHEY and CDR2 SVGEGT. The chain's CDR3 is CASSPLRDRGLTEAFF. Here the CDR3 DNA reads TGTGCCAGCAGCCCTCTCAGGGACAGGGGGCTTACTGAAGCTTTCTTT.

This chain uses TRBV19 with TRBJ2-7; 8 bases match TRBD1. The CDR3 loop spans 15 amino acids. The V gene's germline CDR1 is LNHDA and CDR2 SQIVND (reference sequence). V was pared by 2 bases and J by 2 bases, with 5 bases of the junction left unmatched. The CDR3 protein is CASSIKGTGPYEQYF. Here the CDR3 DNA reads TGTGCCAGTAGTATAAAAGGGACAGGCCCCTACGAGCAGTACTTC. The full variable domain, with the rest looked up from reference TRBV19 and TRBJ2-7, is DGGITQSPKYLFRKEGQNVTLSCEQNLNHDAMYWYRQDPGQGLRLIYYSQIVNDFQKGDIAEGYSVSREKKESFPLTVTSAQKNPTAFYLCASSIKGTGPYEQYFGPGTRLTVT.

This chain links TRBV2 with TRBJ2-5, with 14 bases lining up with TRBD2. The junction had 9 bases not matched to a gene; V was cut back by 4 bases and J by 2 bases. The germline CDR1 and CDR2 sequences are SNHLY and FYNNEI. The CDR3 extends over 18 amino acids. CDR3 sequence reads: CASSGRLAGGQRQETQYF. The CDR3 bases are TGTGCCAGCAGTGGACGACTAGCGGGGGGGCAACGTCAAGAGACCCAGTACTTC.

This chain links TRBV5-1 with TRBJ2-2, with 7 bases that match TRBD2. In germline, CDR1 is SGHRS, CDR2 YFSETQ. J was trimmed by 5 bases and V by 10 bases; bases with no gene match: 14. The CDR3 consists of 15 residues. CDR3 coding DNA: TGCGCCGGCAAACCGGGAGGAGGGAGTACCGGGGAGCTGTTTTTT. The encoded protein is CAGKPGGGSTGELFF.

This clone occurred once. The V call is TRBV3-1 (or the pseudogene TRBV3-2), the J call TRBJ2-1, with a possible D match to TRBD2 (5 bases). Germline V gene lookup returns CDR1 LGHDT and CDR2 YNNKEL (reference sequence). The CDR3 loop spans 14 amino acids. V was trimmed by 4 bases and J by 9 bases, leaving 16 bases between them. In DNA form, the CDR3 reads TGTGCCAGCAGCCCTGCCCCGGGGTCCGCTGAGCAGTTCTTC. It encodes CASSPAPGSAEQFF.

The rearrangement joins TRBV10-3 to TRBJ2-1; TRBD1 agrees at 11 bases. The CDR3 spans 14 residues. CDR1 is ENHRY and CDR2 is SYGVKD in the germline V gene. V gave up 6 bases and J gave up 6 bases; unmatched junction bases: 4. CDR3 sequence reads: CAISGTGGLNEQFF. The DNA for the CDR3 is TGTGCCATCAGCGGGACAGGGGGACTCAATGAGCAGTTCTTC.

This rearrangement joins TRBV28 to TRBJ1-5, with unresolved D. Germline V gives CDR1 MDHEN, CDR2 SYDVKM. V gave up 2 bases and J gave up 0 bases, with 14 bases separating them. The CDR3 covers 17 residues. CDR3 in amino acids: CASSLNVLSDSNQPQHF. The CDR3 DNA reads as TGTGCCAGCAGTTTAAACGTTTTATCAGATAGCAATCAGCCCCAGCATTTT.

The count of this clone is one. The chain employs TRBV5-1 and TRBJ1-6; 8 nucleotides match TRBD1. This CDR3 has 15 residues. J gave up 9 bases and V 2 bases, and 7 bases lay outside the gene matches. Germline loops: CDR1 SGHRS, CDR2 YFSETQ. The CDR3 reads CASSFQTGVGSPLHF. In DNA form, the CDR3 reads TGCGCCAGCAGCTTTCAGACAGGGGTAGGTTCACCCCTCCACTTT.